These 4 T cell receptor beta chains originate from one sample sequenced in a study of cytomegalovirus exposure and HLA in healthy donors. The primer mix had 60 Vbeta and 13 Jbeta primers. Clones were read by immunoSEQ multiplex PCR, and TCRdb kept only the in-frame ones, dropping some. Here the sample spans about 130,000 clones, 83% being singletons. The specimen sequenced was PBMCs. These TCRs come from a girl aged 2-10 years in good health and CMV-seronegative.

V is TRBV2 and J is TRBJ2-5; D is perhaps TRBD1 (5 bases). This CDR3 has 13 amino acids. The germline V gene has CDR1 SNHLY and CDR2 FYNNEI. V was trimmed by 8 bases and J by 5 bases, leaving 15 bases between them. CDR3 amino acids: CASHRSLGETQYF. The DNA of the CDR3 is TGTGCCAGCCACAGGAGTCTAGGGGAGACCCAGTACTTC.

The chain carries TRBV7-9 and TRBJ2-5, with D tentatively TRBD1 (7 bases). The ends were cut back, 0 bases at V and 4 bases at J, with 12 bases in the middle. The CDR3 loop spans 15 amino acids. In germline, CDR1 is SEHNR, CDR2 FQNEAQ (reference sequence). The chain's CDR3 is CASSLAYRGGETQYF. CDR3 in DNA: TGTGCCAGCAGCTTAGCGTACAGGGGAGGAGAGACCCAGTACTTC.

This chain joins TRBV5-4 and TRBJ2-1; TRBD1 aligns across 7 bases. V lost 3 bases, J lost 9 bases, and 9 bases stayed unmatched. There are 14 residues in the CDR3. CDR1 is SGHNT and CDR2 is YYREEE in the germline V gene (reference sequence). CDR3 residues: CASSSQGVWIEQFF. CDR3 nucleotide sequence: TGTGCCAGCAGCTCCCAGGGGGTCTGGATTGAGCAGTTCTTC.

J is TRBJ2-7 and V is TRBV13; TRBD1 matches at 9 bases. Germline loops: CDR1 PRHDT, CDR2 FYEKMQ (reference sequence). Trimming removed 5 bases from V and 6 bases from J; junction bases left unmatched: 5. This CDR3 has 13 residues. CDR3 in amino acids: CASSIQGAGEQYF. The CDR3 nucleotides read TGTGCCAGCAGCATACAGGGGGCTGGCGAGCAGTACTTC.